The clone carrying this TCR beta chain was seen many times. One entry per CDR3 protein, called by TCRdb with MiXCR from the reads. The sample records over 450,000 distinct CDR3 sequences, about 11% being singletons. There are 12 residues in the CDR3. With 7 bases removed from V and 7 bases from J, the gap between germline ends came to 14 bases. This sample is part of a study of T cell repertoires in cytomegalovirus infection. Sequenced: PBMCs. The sequence was obtained from a human donor in good health (CMV status not recorded). Some clones in this sample may be carry-over from other donors' samples. V usage is TRBV12-3 or TRBV12-4 and J usage is TRBJ2-7, with D unclear. The DNA of the CDR3 is TGTGCCAGCACCGCGGTGAACGGTGAGCAGTACTTC. Protein sequence: CASTAVNGEQYF.